This paragraph covers one TCR beta chain sequence. Antigen specificity is unknown. Primed by a sample-barcoded 5' primer and a J-beta primer mix, a second PCR proceeded for roughly 7 to 11 cycles. TCRdb analysed the 5' RACE reads with MiXCR anew, one entry per CDR3 protein. The repertoire holds approximately 1,000,000 distinct CDR3 sequences, more than 35% seen once, with approximately 20% in the top ten. These data belong to a study of blood T cells in healthy people across ages. Background on the study: Every two T cells gave about one barcoded beta molecule via template switching. Study-wide points: Observed TCR beta diversity showed a strong correlation with the percentage of naive T cells as measured by flow cytometry. There were more naive CD4+ cells and higher diversity in long-lived donors than in aged donors.

Every sample had a minimum of 6 million PBMCs isolated. Germline-derived CDR1 and CDR2 are MNHNS and SASEGT. The length of the CDR3 is 15 residues. V was cut by 2 bases and J by 3 bases, with 11 bases left in between. The chain carries TRBV6-1 and TRBJ1-5; weak D call: TRBD1 (5 bases). The receptor was derived from a woman aged 60-70 years in good health. The sequenced material came from blood. For the CDR3, the DNA is TGTGCCAGCAGTGAATCCGACAGCTACAATCAGCCCCAGCATTTT. This gives the protein CASSESDSYNQPQHF.